This T cell receptor beta chain emerged from a study of T cell changes during pregnancy in multiple sclerosis. This table comes from immunoSEQ multiplex PCR, and its TCRdb copy is limited to in-frame clones, with some not included. The sample yields about 36,000 clones, 93% seen once. The CDR3 spans 13 residues. CDR1 is SGDLS and CDR2 is YYNGEE in the germline V gene. V was pared by 5 bases and J by 6 bases, with 14 bases between. The origin of this receptor is a female donor with multiple sclerosis, enrolled in a pregnancy study. Here the sequenced sample was CD4+ T cells from peripheral blood mononuclear cells, taken in the first trimester of pregnancy. This sequence joins TRBV9 and TRBJ1-1; maybe TRBD1 (6 bases). CDR3 loop: CASSATGLSEAFF. CDR3 sequence (DNA): TGTGCCAGCAGTGCTACAGGGTTATCTGAAGCTTTCTTT.